This T cell receptor (beta chain) was observed in a study of CD8 T cells in Susac syndrome. General study results and limits: An acknowledgment was made by the study that its TCR sequencing and HLA analysis involved relatively few individuals.

About this clonotype itself: Its cognate antigen is unknown.

Random hexamers were used to reverse transcribe 0.5 to 1 ug of RNA. Amplification of TCR beta CDR3 used immunoSEQ multiplex PCR across 54 Vbeta and 13 Jbeta. TCRdb re-derived calls from the immunoSEQ multiplex PCR reads in MiXCR, one entry per CDR3 protein. The sample has some 300,000 distinct CDR3 sequences; around 91% are singletons. Germline lookup yields CDR1 MDHEN and CDR2 SYDVKM. The CDR3 extends over 15 amino acids. Trimming stripped 3 bases from V and 4 bases from J, with 16 bases between. CD8+ and CD4+ T cells from blood underwent TCR beta sequencing, which was carried out in a high-throughput format.

The TCR originated in a human donor with multiple sclerosis. Input material: CD8+ T cells from PBMCs. The rearrangement links TRBV28 to TRBJ2-7; D is perhaps TRBD1 (6 bases). The CDR3 region is CASSLGQGLIYEQYF. CDR3 DNA: TGTGCCAGCAGTTTGGGCCAGGGGCTTATATACGAGCAGTACTTC.